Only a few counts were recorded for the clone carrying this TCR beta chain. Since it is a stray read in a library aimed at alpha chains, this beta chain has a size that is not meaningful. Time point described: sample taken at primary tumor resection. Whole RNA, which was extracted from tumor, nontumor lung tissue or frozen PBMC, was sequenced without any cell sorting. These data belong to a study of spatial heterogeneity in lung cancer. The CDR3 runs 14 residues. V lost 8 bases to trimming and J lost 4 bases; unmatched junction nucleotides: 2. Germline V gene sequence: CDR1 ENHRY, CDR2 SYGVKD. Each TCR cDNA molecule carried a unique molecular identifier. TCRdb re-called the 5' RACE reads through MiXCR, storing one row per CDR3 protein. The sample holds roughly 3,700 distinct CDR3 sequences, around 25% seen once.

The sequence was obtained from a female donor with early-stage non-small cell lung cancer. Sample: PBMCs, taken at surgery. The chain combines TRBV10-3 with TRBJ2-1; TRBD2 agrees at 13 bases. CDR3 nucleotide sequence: TGTGCCATCGGGACTAGCGGGATGTACAATGAGCAGTTCTTC. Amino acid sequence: CAIGTSGMYNEQFF.